Sequencing of this T cell receptor (beta chain) was carried out in a study of blood T cell repertoires in COVID-19. This clone was detected only a few times. CDR3 length: 14 residues. Germline V gene lookup returns CDR1 SQVTM and CDR2 ANQGSEA. The V end lost 6 bases, the J end lost 4 bases, and 15 bases lay between the germline ends. Original handling: Estimated nucleated cell counts came from reference gene primer amplification. Assay used: immunoSEQ multiplex PCR; TCRdb lists only in-frame clones, some missing. The V and J calls and clone size were taken over from that table, and D and trimming were inferred from the DNA. The sample lists about 280,000 clones; about nine tenths were seen once.

Sequenced sample: peripheral blood. This chain links TRBV29-1 with TRBJ1-4; D remains unclear. The source is a middle-aged man with acute or convalescent COVID-19. The CDR3 spells CSVYNAGVNEKLFF. For the CDR3, the DNA is TGCAGCGTCTACAACGCCGGGGTTAATGAAAAACTGTTTTTT.